The T cell receptor beta chain under discussion was sequenced for a study of cytomegalovirus exposure and HLA in healthy donors. 60 Vbeta and 13 Jbeta primers were used in PCR. The assay was immunoSEQ multiplex PCR, and TCRdb's table has in-frame clones only and misses some. The sample holds fewer than 200,000 clones; about 86% are singletons and the top ten take 2% to 2.5%. Germline V gives CDR1 KGHSH, CDR2 LQKENI. This CDR3 is 12 amino acids long. General study findings and limits: A later analysis linked a missense DCLRE1C variant to TCR beta V- and J-gene trimming. Only CMV serostatus was available as immune exposure information.

A remark on this clone: Its target is unknown. Germline is not matched at one junction end, which may reflect a read error.

This chain connects TRBV18 to TRBJ1-1; D is uncertain. Sequences were obtained from PBMCs. This clonotype was sampled from a woman younger than 45 in good health and CMV-seronegative. Here the CDR3 reads CAGSPSGTEAFF. The CDR3, as DNA: TGTGCCGGCTCACCATCGGGGACTGAAGCTTTCTTT. Using reference TRBV18 and TRBJ1-1 for the parts outside the CDR3, the full variable domain is NAGVMQNPRHLVRRRGQEARLRCSPMKGHSHVYWYRQLPEEGLKFMVYLQKENIIDESGMPKERFSAEFPKEGPSILRIQQVVRGDSAAYFCAGSPSGTEAFFGQGTRLTVV.